The entry below gives a single T cell receptor beta chain sequence along with its context. TCRdb reprocessed the PCR reads via MiXCR and lists one record per CDR3 protein. This sample has around 94,000 distinct CDR3 sequences; 45% to 60% occur once, and the top ten carry over 10%. This sample stems from a study of CDR3 diversity in severe acne. V lost 3 bases and J lost 0; bases outside the gene matches: 21. From germline, CDR1 is KGHDR and CDR2 SFDVKD. The CDR3 is 22 amino acids. This TCR derives from a male donor with acne. The gene calls are TRBV24-1 and TRBJ2-2, with 7 bases fitting TRBD1. The sample consisted of blood. The CDR3 DNA follows: TGTGCCACCAGTGATATAGGGGGCTCGACAGGGTTAGTTCCATCGAACACCGGGGAGCTGTTTTTT. Translating it yields CATSDIGGSTGLVPSNTGELFF.